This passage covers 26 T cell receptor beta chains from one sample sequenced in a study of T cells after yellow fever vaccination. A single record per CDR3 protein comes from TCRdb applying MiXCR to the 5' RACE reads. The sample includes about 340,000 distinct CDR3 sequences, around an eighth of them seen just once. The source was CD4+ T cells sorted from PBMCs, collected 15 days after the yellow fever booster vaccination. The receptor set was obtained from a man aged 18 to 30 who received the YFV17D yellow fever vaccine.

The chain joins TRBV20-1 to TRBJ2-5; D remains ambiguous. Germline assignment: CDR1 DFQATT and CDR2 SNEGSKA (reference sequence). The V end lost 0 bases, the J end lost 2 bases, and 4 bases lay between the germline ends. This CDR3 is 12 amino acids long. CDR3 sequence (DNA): TGCAGTGCTAGAGATTTGCAAGAGACCCAGTACTTC. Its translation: CSARDLQETQYF.

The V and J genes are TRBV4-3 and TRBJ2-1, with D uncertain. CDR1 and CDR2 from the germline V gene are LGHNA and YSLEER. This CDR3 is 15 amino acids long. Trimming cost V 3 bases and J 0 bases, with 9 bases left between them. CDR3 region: CASSQLPFSYNEQFF. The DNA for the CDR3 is TGCGCCAGCAGCCAGTTACCCTTCTCCTACAATGAGCAGTTCTTC.

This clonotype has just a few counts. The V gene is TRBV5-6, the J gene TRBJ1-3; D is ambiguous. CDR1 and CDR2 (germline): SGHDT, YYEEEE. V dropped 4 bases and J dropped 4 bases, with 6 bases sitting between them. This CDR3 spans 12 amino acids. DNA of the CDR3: TGTGCCAGCAGCCTGTGGGGAAACACCATATATTTT. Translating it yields CASSLWGNTIYF.

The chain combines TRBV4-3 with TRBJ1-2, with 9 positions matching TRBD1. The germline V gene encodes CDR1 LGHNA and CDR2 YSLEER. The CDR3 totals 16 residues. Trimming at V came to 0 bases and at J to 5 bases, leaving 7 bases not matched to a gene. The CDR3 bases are TGCGCCAGCAGCCAAGAGACGACAGGGGGGGTGTATGGCTACACCTTC. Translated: CASSQETTGGVYGYTF.

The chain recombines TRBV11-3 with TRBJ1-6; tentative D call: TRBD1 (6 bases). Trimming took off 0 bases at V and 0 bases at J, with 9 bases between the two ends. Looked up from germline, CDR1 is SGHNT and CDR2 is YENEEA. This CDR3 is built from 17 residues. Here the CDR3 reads CASSLEGASSYNSPLHF. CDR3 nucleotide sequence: TGTGCCAGCAGCTTAGAGGGGGCGAGCTCCTATAATTCACCCCTCCACTTT.

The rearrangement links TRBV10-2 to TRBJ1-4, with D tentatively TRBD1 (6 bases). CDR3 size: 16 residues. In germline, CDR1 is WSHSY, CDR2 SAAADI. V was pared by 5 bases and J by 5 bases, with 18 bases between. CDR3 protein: CASSFALPGTNEKLFF. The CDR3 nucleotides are TGCGCCAGCAGTTTTGCTCTTCCCGGGACAAATGAAAAACTGTTTTTT.

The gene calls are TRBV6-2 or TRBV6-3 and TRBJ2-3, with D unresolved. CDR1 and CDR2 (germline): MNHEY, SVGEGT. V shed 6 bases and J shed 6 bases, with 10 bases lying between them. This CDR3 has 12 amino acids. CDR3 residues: CASSLRPDTQYF. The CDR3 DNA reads TGTGCCAGCAGCCTCCGCCCGGATACGCAGTATTTT.

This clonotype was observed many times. The CDR3 sequence: CASSYRGQGREQYV. In nucleotides, the CDR3 is TGTGCCAGCAGTTATAGGGGACAGGGGCGCGAGCAGTACGTC. The chain couples TRBV6-2 or TRBV6-3 to TRBJ2-7, with TRBD1 identical over 10 bases. CDR1 is MNHEY, CDR2 SVGEGT, per germline. The CDR3 is made up of 14 amino acids. With V trimmed by 3 bases and J by 6 bases, 5 bases remained unmatched.

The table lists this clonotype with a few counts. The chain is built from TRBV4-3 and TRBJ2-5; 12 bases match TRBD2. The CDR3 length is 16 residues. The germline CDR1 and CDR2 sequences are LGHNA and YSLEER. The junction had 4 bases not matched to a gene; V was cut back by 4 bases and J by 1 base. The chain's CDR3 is CASSPQLAGGQETQYF. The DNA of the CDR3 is TGCGCCAGCAGCCCCCAACTAGCGGGAGGCCAAGAGACCCAGTACTTC.

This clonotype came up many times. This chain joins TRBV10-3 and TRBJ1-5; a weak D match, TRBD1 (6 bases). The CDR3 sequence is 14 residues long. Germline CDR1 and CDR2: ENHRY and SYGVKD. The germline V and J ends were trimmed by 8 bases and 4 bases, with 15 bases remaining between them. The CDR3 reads CAISQPGANQPQHF. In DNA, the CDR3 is TGTGCCATCTCGCAACCGGGGGCAAATCAGCCCCAGCATTTT.

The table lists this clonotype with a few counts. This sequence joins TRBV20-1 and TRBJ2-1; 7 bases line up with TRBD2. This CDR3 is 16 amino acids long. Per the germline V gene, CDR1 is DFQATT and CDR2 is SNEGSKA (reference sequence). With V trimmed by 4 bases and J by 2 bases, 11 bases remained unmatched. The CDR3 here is CSANQAGTWTYNEQFF. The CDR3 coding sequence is TGCAGTGCTAATCAAGCGGGGACTTGGACCTACAATGAGCAGTTCTTC.

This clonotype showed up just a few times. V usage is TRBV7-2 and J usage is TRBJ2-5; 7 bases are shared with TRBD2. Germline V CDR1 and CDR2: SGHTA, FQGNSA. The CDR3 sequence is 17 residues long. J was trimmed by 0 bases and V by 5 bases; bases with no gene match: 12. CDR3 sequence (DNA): TGTGCCAGCAGCCACCAATCCGGGGGGACGTACCAAGAGACCCAGTACTTC. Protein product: CASSHQSGGTYQETQYF. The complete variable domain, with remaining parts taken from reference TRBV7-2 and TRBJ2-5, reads GAGVSQSPSNKVTEKGKDVELRCDPISGHTALYWYRQSLGQGLEFLIYFQGNSAPDKSGLPSDRFSAERTGGSVSTLTIQRTQQEDSAVYLCASSHQSGGTYQETQYFGPGTRLLVL.

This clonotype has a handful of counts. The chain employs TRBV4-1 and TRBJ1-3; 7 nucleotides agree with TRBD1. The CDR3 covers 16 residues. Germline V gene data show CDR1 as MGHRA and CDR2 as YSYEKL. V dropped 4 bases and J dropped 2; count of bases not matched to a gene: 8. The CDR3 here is CASSPYGQETGNTIYF. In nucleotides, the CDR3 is TGCGCCAGCAGCCCTTACGGACAGGAGACTGGAAACACCATATATTTT.

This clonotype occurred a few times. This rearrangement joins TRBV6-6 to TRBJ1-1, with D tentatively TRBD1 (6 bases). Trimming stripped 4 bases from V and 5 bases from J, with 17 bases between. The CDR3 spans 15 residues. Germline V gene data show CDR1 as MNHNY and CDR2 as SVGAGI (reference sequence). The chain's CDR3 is CASSSTTGSRTEAFF. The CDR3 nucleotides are TGTGCCAGCAGTTCCACTACAGGGAGTAGGACTGAAGCTTTCTTT.

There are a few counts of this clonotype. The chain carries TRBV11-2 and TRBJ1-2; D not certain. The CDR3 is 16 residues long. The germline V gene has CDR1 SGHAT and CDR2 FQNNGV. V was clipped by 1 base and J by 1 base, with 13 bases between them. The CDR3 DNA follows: TGTGCCAGCAGCTTAGGACTGGGAGCCTATAACTATGGCTACACCTTC. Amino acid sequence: CASSLGLGAYNYGYTF. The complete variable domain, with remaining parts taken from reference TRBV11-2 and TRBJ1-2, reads EAGVAQSPRYKIIEKRQSVAFWCNPISGHATLYWYQQILGQGPKLLIQFQNNGVVDDSQLPKDRFSAERLKGVDSTLKIQPAKLEDSAVYLCASSLGLGAYNYGYTFGSGTRLTVV.

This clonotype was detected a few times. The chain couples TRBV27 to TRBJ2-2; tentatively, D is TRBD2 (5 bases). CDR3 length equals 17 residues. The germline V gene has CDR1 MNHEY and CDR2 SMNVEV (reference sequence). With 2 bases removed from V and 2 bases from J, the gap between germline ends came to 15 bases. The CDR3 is CASSLRLMTVNTGELFF. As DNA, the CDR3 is TGTGCCAGCAGTTTAAGACTAATGACCGTAAACACCGGGGAGCTGTTTTTT.

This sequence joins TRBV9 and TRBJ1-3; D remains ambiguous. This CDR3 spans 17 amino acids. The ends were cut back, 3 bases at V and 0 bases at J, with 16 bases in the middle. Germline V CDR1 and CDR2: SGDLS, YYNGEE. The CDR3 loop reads CASSAAHELSSGNTIYF. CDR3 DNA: TGTGCCAGCAGCGCAGCTCACGAGCTGAGCTCTGGAAACACCATATATTTT.

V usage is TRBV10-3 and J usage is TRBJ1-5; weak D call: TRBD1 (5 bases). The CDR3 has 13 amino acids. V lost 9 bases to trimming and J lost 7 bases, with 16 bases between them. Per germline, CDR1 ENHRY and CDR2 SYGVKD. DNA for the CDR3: TGTGCCATTCGGGAAGGGACCGGGCAGCCCCAGCATTTT. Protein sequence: CAIREGTGQPQHF.

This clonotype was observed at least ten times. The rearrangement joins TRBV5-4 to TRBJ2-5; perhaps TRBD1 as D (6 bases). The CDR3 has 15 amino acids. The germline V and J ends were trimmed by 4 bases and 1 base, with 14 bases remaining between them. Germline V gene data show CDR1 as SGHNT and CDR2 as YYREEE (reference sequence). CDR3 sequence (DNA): TGTGCCAGCAGCGGCCCACAGGGCCCCCAAGAGACCCAGTACTTC. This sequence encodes CASSGPQGPQETQYF.

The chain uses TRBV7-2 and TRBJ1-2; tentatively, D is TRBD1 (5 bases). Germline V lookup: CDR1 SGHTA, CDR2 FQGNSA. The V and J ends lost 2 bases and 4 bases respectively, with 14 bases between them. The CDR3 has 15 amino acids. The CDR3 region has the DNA TGTGCCAGCAGCTTACGGGACGGGGAGAGCTATGGCTACACCTTC. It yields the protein CASSLRDGESYGYTF.

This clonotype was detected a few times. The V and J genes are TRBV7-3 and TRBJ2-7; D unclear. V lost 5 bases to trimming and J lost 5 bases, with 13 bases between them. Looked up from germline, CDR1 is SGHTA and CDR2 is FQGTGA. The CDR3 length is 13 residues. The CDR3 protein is CASSPHPLDEQYF. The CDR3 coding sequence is TGTGCCAGCAGCCCACACCCGCTGGACGAGCAGTACTTC.

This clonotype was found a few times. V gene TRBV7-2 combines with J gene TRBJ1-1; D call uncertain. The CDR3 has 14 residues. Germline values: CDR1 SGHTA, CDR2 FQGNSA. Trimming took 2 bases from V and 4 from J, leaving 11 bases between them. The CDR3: CASSLLPSVTEAFF. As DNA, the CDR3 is TGTGCCAGCAGCTTATTGCCCTCCGTCACTGAAGCTTTCTTT.

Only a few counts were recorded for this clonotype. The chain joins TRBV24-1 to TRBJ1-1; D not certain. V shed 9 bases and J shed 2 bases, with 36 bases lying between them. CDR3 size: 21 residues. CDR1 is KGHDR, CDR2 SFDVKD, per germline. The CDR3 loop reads CATRSGEGGLLPLNFNTEAFF. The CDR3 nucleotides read TGTGCCACCCGATCAGGAGAGGGCGGGTTACTACCACTCAACTTTAACACTGAAGCTTTCTTT.

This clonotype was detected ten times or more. The CDR3 DNA follows: TGCGCCAGCAGGGCAGGGAGCTCCTACAATGAGCAGTTCTTC. Amino acids: CASRAGSSYNEQFF. The chain links TRBV4-1 to TRBJ2-1; either TRBD1 or TRBD2 may fit D (5 bases each). Trimming removed 6 bases from V and 0 bases from J, with 9 bases in between. Germline V gene lookup returns CDR1 MGHRA and CDR2 YSYEKL. There are 14 residues in the CDR3.

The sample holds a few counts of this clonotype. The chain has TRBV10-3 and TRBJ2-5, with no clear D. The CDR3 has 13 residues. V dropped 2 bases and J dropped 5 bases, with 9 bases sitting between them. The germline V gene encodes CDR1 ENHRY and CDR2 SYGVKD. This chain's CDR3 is CAISETNQETQYF. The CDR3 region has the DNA TGTGCCATCAGTGAGACTAATCAGGAGACCCAGTACTTC.

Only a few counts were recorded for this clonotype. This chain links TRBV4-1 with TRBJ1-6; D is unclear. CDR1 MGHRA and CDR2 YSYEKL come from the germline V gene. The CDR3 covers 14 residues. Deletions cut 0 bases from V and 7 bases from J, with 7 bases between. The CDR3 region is CASSQEGGNSPLHF. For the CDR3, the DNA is TGCGCCAGCAGCCAAGAAGGAGGGAATTCACCCCTCCACTTT.